Listed here are 30 T cell receptor beta chains from one sample, sequenced in a study of early T cells in non-severe SARS-CoV-2 infection. One entry per CDR3 protein, called by TCRdb with MiXCR from the 5' RACE reads. The sample has 50,000 or so distinct CDR3 sequences, around 5.6% seen once. Sequencing used whole blood. The receptors come from an adult who was a healthcare worker with PCR-confirmed SARS-CoV-2 infection or an uninfected control (not recorded which).

The gene calls are TRBV6-5 and TRBJ2-1; 8 bases line up with TRBD1. CDR3 length: 16 amino acids. Per the germline V gene, CDR1 is MNHEY and CDR2 is SVGAGI. Trimming at V came to 0 bases and at J to 6 bases, leaving 7 bases not matched to a gene. The CDR3 reads CASSYSNQGAGNEQFF. The CDR3 DNA is TGTGCCAGCAGTTACTCGAATCAGGGGGCCGGCAATGAGCAGTTCTTC.

This clonotype occurred many times. The chain has TRBV6-9 and TRBJ2-7, with 7 bases aligning to TRBD1. There are 14 residues in the CDR3. Germline trimming cut 0 bases from V and 3 bases from J; bases unmatched to any gene: 2. Germline CDR1 is MNHGY and CDR2 is SVAAGI. DNA of the CDR3: TGTGCCAGCAGTTATTCGACAGGGCACTACGAGCAGTACTTC. Its translation: CASSYSTGHYEQYF.

This clonotype was seen many times. The rearrangement joins TRBV7-6 to TRBJ2-6; possibly TRBD1 for D (6 bases). This CDR3 has 15 amino acids. Trimming removed 5 bases from V and 3 bases from J, with 11 bases in between. In germline, CDR1 is SGHVS, CDR2 FNYEAQ. The CDR3 nucleotides are TGTGCCAGCAGCCAAGGGGGTAGTGGGGCCAACGTCCTGACTTTC. Its translation: CASSQGGSGANVLTF.

The sample holds a few counts of this clonotype. The chain uses TRBV20-1 and TRBJ2-3, with D maybe TRBD2 (5 bases). Germline V lookup: CDR1 DFQATT, CDR2 SNEGSKA (reference sequence). With 1 base removed from V and 0 bases from J, the gap between germline ends came to 8 bases. The CDR3 has 14 residues. The CDR3 sequence is CSARAGSSTDTQYF. CDR3 DNA: TGCAGTGCTAGAGCGGGATCTAGCACAGATACGCAGTATTTT.

Many counts were recorded for this clonotype. The chain joins TRBV3-1 to TRBJ2-1; TRBD2 aligns across 14 bases. The CDR3 covers 16 residues. The germline gives CDR1 LGHDT, CDR2 YNNKEL (reference sequence). The V segment lost 4 bases and the J segment 6 bases; nucleotides outside the gene matches: 5. The CDR3 reads CASSLPGLAGVNEQFF. DNA of the CDR3: TGTGCCAGCAGCCTACCGGGACTAGCGGGAGTCAATGAGCAGTTCTTC.

This clonotype showed up many times. This chain links TRBV7-2 with TRBJ1-5, with a weak D call TRBD1 (5 bases). Trimming stripped 5 bases from V and 5 bases from J, with 13 bases between. The CDR3 is 14 residues long. Germline CDR1 and CDR2: SGHTA and FQGNSA. CDR3 coding DNA: TGTGCCAGCAGCCAAGGGGACCGATATCAGCCCCAGCATTTT. Translating gives CASSQGDRYQPQHF. The full variable domain, completed using reference TRBV7-2 and TRBJ1-5, is GAGVSQSPSNKVTEKGKDVELRCDPISGHTALYWYRQSLGQGLEFLIYFQGNSAPDKSGLPSDRFSAERTGGSVSTLTIQRTQQEDSAVYLCASSQGDRYQPQHFGDGTRLSIL.

The gene calls are TRBV5-1 and TRBJ1-4; D gene ambiguous. Germline loops: CDR1 SGHRS, CDR2 YFSETQ. The CDR3 runs to 16 residues. V was pared by 3 bases and J by 0 bases, with 12 bases between. Written as DNA, the CDR3 is TGCGCCAGCAGCTCCCATGGCCAGGCAACTAATGAAAAACTGTTTTTT. This gives the protein CASSSHGQATNEKLFF.

This clonotype occurred a few times. The chain carries TRBV4-1 and TRBJ1-1; D remains unclear. The CDR3 runs to 12 residues. V was pared by 0 bases and J by 8 bases, with 7 bases between. The germline CDR1 and CDR2 sequences are MGHRA and YSYEKL. The CDR3 DNA reads as TGCGCCAGCAGCCAAGACGGCACAGAAGCTTTCTTT. Its translation is CASSQDGTEAFF.

This clonotype has at least ten counts. This rearrangement joins TRBV29-1 to TRBJ2-5; D may match TRBD1 or TRBD2 (6 bases each). The CDR3 runs 15 residues. Looked up from germline, CDR1 is SQVTM and CDR2 is ANQGSEA. Trimming took 6 bases from V and 2 from J, leaving 19 bases between them. For the CDR3, the DNA is TGCAGCGTGACCCTGACGGGGGCTACACAAGAGACCCAGTACTTC. Amino acid sequence: CSVTLTGATQETQYF.

This chain uses TRBV7-2 with TRBJ1-1; D is ambiguous. Germline lookup yields CDR1 SGHTA and CDR2 FQGNSA. The V end lost 4 bases, the J end lost 6 bases, and 15 bases lay between the germline ends. The CDR3 is 14 residues long. The chain's CDR3 is CASSSQRVGSEAFF. CDR3 sequence (DNA): TGTGCCAGCAGCTCCCAGAGGGTCGGCTCTGAAGCTTTCTTT.

This clonotype has at least ten counts. The DNA of the CDR3 is TGTGCTAGTGGTTTGGTTGAGGGGGTTAACACCGGGGAGCTGTTTTTT. This codes for CASGLVEGVNTGELFF. V gene TRBV12-5 combines with J gene TRBJ2-2; tentative D call: TRBD1 (6 bases). V was trimmed by 0 bases and J by 2 bases, leaving 10 bases between them. CDR1 and CDR2 from the germline V gene are LGHNT and FRNRAP. This CDR3 contains 16 residues.

The sample holds a few counts of this clonotype. The V call is TRBV20-1, the J call TRBJ2-2, with 7 bases identical to TRBD1. Germline V gene sequence: CDR1 DFQATT, CDR2 SNEGSKA (reference sequence). J lost 3 bases, V lost 7 bases, and 2 bases had no gene match. The CDR3 covers 12 residues. The CDR3 bases are TGCAGTGTTCAGGGGGACACCGGGGAGCTGTTTTTT. Protein sequence: CSVQGDTGELFF.

This clonotype occurred many times. The chain carries TRBV11-2 and TRBJ2-3; 8 bases map to TRBD1. CDR3 size: 16 residues. Germline lookup yields CDR1 SGHAT and CDR2 FQNNGV. Trimming at V came to 5 bases and at J to 0 bases, leaving 7 bases not matched to a gene. The CDR3 loop reads CASSLGQGLSTDTQYF. CDR3 coding DNA: TGTGCCAGCAGCCTCGGACAGGGTCTAAGCACAGATACGCAGTATTTT.

The chain couples TRBV29-1 to TRBJ2-5; D possibly corresponds to TRBD2 (7 bases). The V and J ends lost 4 bases and 6 bases respectively, with 24 bases between them. The CDR3 has 16 residues. The germline gives CDR1 SQVTM, CDR2 ANQGSEA. The CDR3: CSVAAGLGWGPKTQYF. Written as DNA, the CDR3 is TGCAGCGTTGCGGCCGGACTAGGGTGGGGGCCGAAGACCCAGTACTTC.

This clonotype has more than one count but fewer than ten. The rearrangement links TRBV4-1 to TRBJ2-1; the match to TRBD2 covers 8 bases. V lost 4 bases and J lost 7; bases outside the gene matches: 9. Germline V lookup: CDR1 MGHRA, CDR2 YSYEKL. This CDR3 comprises 15 residues. CDR3 amino acids: CASSLARGGGNEQFF. The CDR3 nucleotides read TGCGCCAGCAGCCTCGCCAGGGGCGGGGGGAATGAGCAGTTCTTC.

The chain joins TRBV3-1 to TRBJ2-1; D might be TRBD2 (5 bases). V dropped 2 bases and J dropped 9 bases, with 11 bases sitting between them. The CDR3 has 13 residues. Germline V gene lookup returns CDR1 LGHDT and CDR2 YNNKEL (reference sequence). The CDR3 region is CASSQRGNSEQFF. In nucleotides, the CDR3 is TGTGCCAGCAGCCAAAGAGGGAACAGTGAGCAGTTCTTC.

This clonotype was recorded at least ten times. For the CDR3, the DNA is TGTGCCAGCAGTTCTCGGCCTAGCAGGGGTCTTTTTTATAGCAATCAGCCCCAGCATTTT. It encodes CASSSRPSRGLFYSNQPQHF. V and J are TRBV27 and TRBJ1-5; maybe TRBD1 (6 bases). Germline loops: CDR1 MNHEY, CDR2 SMNVEV (reference sequence). V was pared by 4 bases and J by 0 bases, with 25 bases between. The CDR3 runs 20 residues.

This chain joins TRBV6-2 or TRBV6-3 and TRBJ2-7; the D gene is possibly TRBD1 (6 bases). V shed 8 bases and J shed 2 bases, with 10 bases lying between them. The length of the CDR3 is 12 residues. Germline CDR1 is MNHEY and CDR2 is SVGEGT. The CDR3 nucleotides are TGTGCCAGCCATAAGGGGGCCTACGAGCAGTACTTC. Protein product: CASHKGAYEQYF.

This clonotype was seen repeatedly, ten times or more. V and J are TRBV11-2 and TRBJ1-1; no clear D. This CDR3 is 15 amino acids long. Deletions cut 8 bases from V and 1 base from J, with 17 bases between. Germline values: CDR1 SGHAT, CDR2 FQNNGV. Written as DNA, the CDR3 is TGTGCCAGCGAGGGTAGGCGAGGGAGGAACACTGAAGCTTTCTTT. Encoded protein: CASEGRRGRNTEAFF.

In this sample, this clonotype turned up a few times. CDR3 loop: CASSDVLGYNEQFF. The CDR3 coding sequence is TGTGCCAGCTCTGATGTCCTAGGGTACAATGAGCAGTTCTTC. V gene TRBV18 combines with J gene TRBJ2-1, with D hard to call. The germline gives CDR1 KGHSH, CDR2 LQKENI. V shed 6 bases and J shed 4 bases, with 13 bases lying between them. The CDR3 runs to 14 residues.

This clonotype was counted between two and nine times. This chain links TRBV18 with TRBJ2-7, with 9 bases matching TRBD1. V was pared by 6 bases and J by 1 base, with 7 bases of the junction left unmatched. The CDR3 totals 15 residues. The germline V gene has CDR1 KGHSH and CDR2 LQKENI. The CDR3 nucleotides are TGTGCCAGCTCCCAGATACAGGGGGCTTCCTACGAGCAGTACTTC. Encoded protein: CASSQIQGASYEQYF.

There are many counts of this clonotype. The chain carries TRBV30 and TRBJ2-7; D ambiguous. With 3 bases removed from V and 4 bases from J, the gap between germline ends came to 7 bases. The germline gives CDR1 GTSNPN, CDR2 SVGIG (reference sequence). The CDR3 consists of 11 residues. CDR3 region: CAWRLGYEQYF. CDR3 nucleotides: TGTGCCTGGAGGCTCGGGTACGAGCAGTACTTC. The whole variable domain, filled in from reference TRBV30 and TRBJ2-7, reads SQTIHQWPATLVQPVGSPLSLECTVEGTSNPNLYWYRQAAGRGLQLLFYSVGIGQISSEVPQNLSASRPQDRQFILSSKKLLLSDSGFYLCAWRLGYEQYFGPGTRLTVT.

This clonotype was recorded many times. The V and J genes are TRBV7-2 and TRBJ2-7; 7 bases are shared with TRBD2. This CDR3 is built from 14 residues. V lost 8 bases and J lost 5; bases outside the gene matches: 12. Germline loops: CDR1 SGHTA, CDR2 FQGNSA. CDR3 amino acids: CASGFPRTSDEQYF. CDR3 DNA: TGTGCCAGCGGATTCCCCCGAACTAGCGACGAGCAGTACTTC.

This clonotype has a handful of counts. The chain combines TRBV5-4 with TRBJ2-3; 15 bases align to TRBD2. J lost 1 base, V lost 4 bases, and 4 bases had no gene match. This CDR3 is built from 17 residues. Germline V lookup: CDR1 SGHNT, CDR2 YYREEE (reference sequence). The chain's CDR3 is CASSEGLAGGGTDTQYF. The CDR3 DNA sequence: TGTGCCAGCAGCGAGGGACTAGCGGGAGGTGGCACAGATACGCAGTATTTT. The full variable domain, completed using reference TRBV5-4 and TRBJ2-3, is ETGVTQSPTHLIKTRGQQVTLRCSSQSGHNTVSWYQQALGQGPQFIFQYYREEENGRGNFPPRFSGLQFPNYSSELNVNALELDDSALYLCASSEGLAGGGTDTQYFGPGTRLTVL.

There are a few counts of this clonotype. CDR3 sequence reads: CASSLGFRSSGNTIYF. CDR3 nucleotide sequence: TGTGCCAGCAGCTTAGGTTTCCGGAGCTCTGGAAACACCATATATTTT. V and J are TRBV7-9 and TRBJ1-3; D ambiguous. Germline V gene lookup returns CDR1 SEHNR and CDR2 FQNEAQ (reference sequence). V was trimmed by 1 base and J by 0 bases, leaving 10 bases between them. There are 16 residues in the CDR3.

This clonotype showed up many times. This chain joins TRBV19 and TRBJ2-5; D is ambiguous. V lost 0 bases and J 5 bases, leaving 7 bases between the germline ends. Germline-derived CDR1 and CDR2 are LNHDA and SQIVND (reference sequence). The CDR3 is made up of 13 amino acids. The CDR3 region is CASSIDGAETQYF. The CDR3 DNA reads TGTGCCAGTAGTATAGATGGCGCGGAGACCCAGTACTTC.

This clonotype has at least ten counts. J is TRBJ2-1 and V is TRBV12-3 or TRBV12-4; no reliable D call. The V end was cut by 2 bases, the J end by 7 bases, with 6 bases between. The CDR3 runs to 12 residues. CDR3: CASSLFGNEQFF. CDR3 sequence (DNA): TGTGCCAGCAGTTTATTTGGGAATGAGCAGTTCTTC.

The J gene is TRBJ2-7, the V gene TRBV7-2; D tentatively fits TRBD1 or TRBD2 (5 bases each). Germline CDR1 and CDR2: SGHTA and FQGNSA. Trimming took off 4 bases at V and 12 bases at J, with 28 bases between the two ends. This CDR3 comprises 16 residues. The CDR3 protein is CASSSPQSRDEVCLYF. The CDR3 DNA follows: TGTGCCAGCAGCTCCCCACAGAGCCGGGACGAAGTTTGTCTGTACTTC.

J is TRBJ2-3 and V is TRBV11-1; no clear D gene. This CDR3 has 12 amino acids. Germline V gives CDR1 SGHAT, CDR2 FQDESV (reference sequence). With 4 bases removed from V and 6 bases from J, the gap between germline ends came to 8 bases. The chain's CDR3 is CASSSHRDTQYF. CDR3 DNA sequence: TGTGCCAGCAGCTCCCATAGGGATACGCAGTATTTT.

This clonotype appeared many times. The V gene is TRBV12-3 or TRBV12-4, the J gene TRBJ1-5; tentatively, D is TRBD1 (5 bases). V lost 3 bases, J lost 1 base, and 10 bases lay in between. This CDR3 has 15 amino acids. The CDR3 nucleotides read TGTGCCAGCAGTTTGGGGGTTACGAGCAATCAGCCCCAGCATTTT. It codes for CASSLGVTSNQPQHF.